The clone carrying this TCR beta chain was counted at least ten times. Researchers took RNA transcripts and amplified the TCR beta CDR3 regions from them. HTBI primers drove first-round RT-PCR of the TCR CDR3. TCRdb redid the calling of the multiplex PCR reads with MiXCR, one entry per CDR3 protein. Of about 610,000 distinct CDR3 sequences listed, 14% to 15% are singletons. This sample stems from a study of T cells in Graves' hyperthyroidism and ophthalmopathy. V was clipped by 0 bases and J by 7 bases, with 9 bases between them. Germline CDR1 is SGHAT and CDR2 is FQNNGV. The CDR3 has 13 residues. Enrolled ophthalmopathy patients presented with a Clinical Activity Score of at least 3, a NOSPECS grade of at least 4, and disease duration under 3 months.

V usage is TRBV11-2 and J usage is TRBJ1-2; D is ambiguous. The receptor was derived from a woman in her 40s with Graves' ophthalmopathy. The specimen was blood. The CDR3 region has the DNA TGTGCCAGCAGCTTAGATCGGTACTCTGGCTACACCTTC. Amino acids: CASSLDRYSGYTF. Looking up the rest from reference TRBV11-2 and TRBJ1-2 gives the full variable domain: EAGVAQSPRYKIIEKRQSVAFWCNPISGHATLYWYQQILGQGPKLLIQFQNNGVVDDSQLPKDRFSAERLKGVDSTLKIQPAKLEDSAVYLCASSLDRYSGYTFGSGTRLTVV.